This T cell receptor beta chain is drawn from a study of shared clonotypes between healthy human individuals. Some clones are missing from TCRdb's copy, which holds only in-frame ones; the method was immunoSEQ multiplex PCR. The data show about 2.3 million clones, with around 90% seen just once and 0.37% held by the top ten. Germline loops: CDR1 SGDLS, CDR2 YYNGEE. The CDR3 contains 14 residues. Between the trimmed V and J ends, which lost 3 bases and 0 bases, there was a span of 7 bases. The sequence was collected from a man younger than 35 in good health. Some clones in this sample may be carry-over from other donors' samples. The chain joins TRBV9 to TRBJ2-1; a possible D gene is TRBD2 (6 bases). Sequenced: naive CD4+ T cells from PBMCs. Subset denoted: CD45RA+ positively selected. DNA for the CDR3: TGTGCCAGCAGCGGGAGGGCCTCCTACAATGAGCAGTTCTTC. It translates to CASSGRASYNEQFF.